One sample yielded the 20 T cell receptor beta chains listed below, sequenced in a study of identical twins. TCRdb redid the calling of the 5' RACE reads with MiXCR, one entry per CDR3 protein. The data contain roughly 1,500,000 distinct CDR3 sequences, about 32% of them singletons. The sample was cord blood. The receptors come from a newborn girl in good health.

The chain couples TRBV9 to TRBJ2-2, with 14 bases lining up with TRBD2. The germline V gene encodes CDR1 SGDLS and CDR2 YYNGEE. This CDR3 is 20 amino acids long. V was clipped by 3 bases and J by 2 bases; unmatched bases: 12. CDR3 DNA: TGTGCCAGCAGCGAAACCGGGACTAGCGGGAGAAAGGTCAACACCGGGGAGCTGTTTTTT. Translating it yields CASSETGTSGRKVNTGELFF.

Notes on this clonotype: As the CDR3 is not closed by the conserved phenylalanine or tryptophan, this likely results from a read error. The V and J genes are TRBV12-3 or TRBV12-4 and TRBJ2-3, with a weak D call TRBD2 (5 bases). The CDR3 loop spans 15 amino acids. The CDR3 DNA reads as TGTGCCAGAGCCCCGGGGAGACAAAGCACAGATGCGCAGTATTCT. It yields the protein CARAPGRQSTDAQYS.

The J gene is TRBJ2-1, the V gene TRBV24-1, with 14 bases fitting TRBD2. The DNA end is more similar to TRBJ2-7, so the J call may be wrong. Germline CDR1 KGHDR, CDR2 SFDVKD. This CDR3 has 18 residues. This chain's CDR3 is CATSQGLAGDGPYNEQYF. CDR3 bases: TGTGCCACCAGCCAGGGACTAGCGGGAGATGGCCCCTACAATGAGCAGTACTTC.

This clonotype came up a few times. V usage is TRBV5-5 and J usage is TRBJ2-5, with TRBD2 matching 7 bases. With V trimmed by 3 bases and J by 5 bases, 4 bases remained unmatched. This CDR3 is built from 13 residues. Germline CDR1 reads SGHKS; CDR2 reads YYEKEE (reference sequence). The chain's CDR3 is CASSWGGKETQYF. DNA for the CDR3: TGTGCCAGCAGCTGGGGGGGAAAGGAGACCCAGTACTTC.

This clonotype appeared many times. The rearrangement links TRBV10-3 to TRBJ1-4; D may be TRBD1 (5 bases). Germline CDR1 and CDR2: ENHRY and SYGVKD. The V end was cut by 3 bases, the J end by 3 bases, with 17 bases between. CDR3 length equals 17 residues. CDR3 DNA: TGTGCCATCAGTGATAGATGGGTTGAGACAGCTAATGAAAAACTGTTTTTT. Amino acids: CAISDRWVETANEKLFF.

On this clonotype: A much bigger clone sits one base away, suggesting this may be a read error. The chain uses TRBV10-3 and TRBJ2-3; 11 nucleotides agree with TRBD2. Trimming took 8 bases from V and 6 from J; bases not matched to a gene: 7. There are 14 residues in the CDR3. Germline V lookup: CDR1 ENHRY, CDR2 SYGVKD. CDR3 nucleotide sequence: TGTGCCATCTGTCCTAGCGGGAGGACGGATACGCAGTATTTT. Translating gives CAICPSGRTDTQYF.

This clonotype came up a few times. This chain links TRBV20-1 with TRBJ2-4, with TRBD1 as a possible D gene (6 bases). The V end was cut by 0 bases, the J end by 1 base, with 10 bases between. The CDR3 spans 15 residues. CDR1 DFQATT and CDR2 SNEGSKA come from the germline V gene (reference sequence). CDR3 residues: CSARETGQAKNIQYF. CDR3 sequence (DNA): TGCAGTGCTAGAGAGACCGGACAGGCCAAAAACATTCAGTACTTC.

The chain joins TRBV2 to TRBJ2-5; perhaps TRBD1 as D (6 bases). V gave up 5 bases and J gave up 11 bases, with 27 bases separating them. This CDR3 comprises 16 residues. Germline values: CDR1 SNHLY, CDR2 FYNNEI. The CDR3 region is CASSLRDNPSYNEQYF. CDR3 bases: TGTGCCAGCAGTCTTCGGGACAACCCCTCGTACAATGAGCAGTACTTC.

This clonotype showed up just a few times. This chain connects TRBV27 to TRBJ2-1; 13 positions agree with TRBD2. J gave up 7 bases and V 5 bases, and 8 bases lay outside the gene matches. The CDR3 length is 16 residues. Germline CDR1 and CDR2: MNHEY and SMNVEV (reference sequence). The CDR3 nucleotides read TGTGCCAGCAGTATTAGACTAGCGGGAGGTATTAATGAGCAGTTCTTC. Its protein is CASSIRLAGGINEQFF.

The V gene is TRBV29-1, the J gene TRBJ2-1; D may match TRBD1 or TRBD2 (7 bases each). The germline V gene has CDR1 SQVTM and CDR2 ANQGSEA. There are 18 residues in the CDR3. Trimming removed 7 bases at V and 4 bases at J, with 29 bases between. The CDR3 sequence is CSALDREGARRVYNEQFF. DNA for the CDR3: TGCAGCGCCCTCGACAGGGAGGGAGCCCGGAGGGTTTACAATGAGCAGTTCTTC.

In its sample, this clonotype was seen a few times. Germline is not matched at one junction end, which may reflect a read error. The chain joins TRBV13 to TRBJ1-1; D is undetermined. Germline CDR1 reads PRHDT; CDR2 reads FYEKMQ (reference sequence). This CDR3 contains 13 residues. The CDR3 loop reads CASRLDGATEAFF. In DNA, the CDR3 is TGTGCCAGCAGATTAGATGGCGCCACTGAAGCTTTCTTT.

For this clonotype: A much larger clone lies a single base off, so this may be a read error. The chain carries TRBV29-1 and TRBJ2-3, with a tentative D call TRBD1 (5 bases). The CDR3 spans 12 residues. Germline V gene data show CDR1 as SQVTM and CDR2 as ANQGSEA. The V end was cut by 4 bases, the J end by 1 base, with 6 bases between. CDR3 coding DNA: TGCAGCGTTGTCAGGGGCACAGATACGCAGTATTTT. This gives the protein CSVVRGTDTQYF.

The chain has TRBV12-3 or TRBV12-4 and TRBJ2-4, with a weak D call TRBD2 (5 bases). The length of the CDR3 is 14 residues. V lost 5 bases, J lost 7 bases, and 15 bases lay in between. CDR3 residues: CASSPRSRGNIQYF. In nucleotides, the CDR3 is TGTGCCAGCAGTCCCCGGTCCCGCGGGAACATTCAGTACTTC.

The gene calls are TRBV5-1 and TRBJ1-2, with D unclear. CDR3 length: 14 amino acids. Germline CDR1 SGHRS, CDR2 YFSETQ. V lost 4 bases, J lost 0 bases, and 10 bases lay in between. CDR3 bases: TGCGCCAGCAGCCTGAAGGGCTCTAACTATGGCTACACCTTC. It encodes CASSLKGSNYGYTF.

CDR3 DNA sequence: TGCAGTGCTAGATGGCTAGCGGGATGGGGTGAGCAGTTCTTC. This gives the protein CSARWLAGWGEQFF. This chain uses TRBV20-1 with TRBJ2-1; 9 nucleotides agree with TRBD2. CDR3 size: 14 residues. The trim removed 2 bases at V and 9 bases at J, leaving 8 bases unmatched. In germline, CDR1 is DFQATT, CDR2 SNEGSKA (reference sequence).

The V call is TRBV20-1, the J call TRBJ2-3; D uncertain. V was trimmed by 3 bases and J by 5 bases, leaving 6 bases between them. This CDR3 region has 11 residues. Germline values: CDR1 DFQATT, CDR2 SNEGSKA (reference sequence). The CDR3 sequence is CSASRKDTQYF. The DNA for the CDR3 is TGCAGTGCTAGCCGTAAAGATACGCAGTATTTT.

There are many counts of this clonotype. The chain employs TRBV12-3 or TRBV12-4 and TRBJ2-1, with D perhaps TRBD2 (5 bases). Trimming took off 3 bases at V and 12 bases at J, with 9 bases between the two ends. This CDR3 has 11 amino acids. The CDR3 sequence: CASSFSGSQFF. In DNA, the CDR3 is TGTGCCAGCAGTTTTTCGGGATCGCAGTTCTTC.

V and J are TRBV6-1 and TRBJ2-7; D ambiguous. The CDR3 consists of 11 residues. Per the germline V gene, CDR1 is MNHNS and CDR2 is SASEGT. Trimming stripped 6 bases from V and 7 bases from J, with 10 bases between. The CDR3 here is CASREVQEQYF. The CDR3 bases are TGTGCCAGCAGAGAGGTGCAAGAGCAGTACTTC.

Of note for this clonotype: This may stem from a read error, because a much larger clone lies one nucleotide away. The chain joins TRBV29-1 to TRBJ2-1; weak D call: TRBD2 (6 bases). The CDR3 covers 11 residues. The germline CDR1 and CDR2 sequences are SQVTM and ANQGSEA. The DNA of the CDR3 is TGCAGTGCCTCGGGGGAAGAGACCCAGTTCTTC. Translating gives CSASGEETQFF.

The CDR3 bases are TGTGCCTGGAGTGCAACCTCGACAGGGGGCATAAACTATGGCTACACCTTC. The encoded protein is CAWSATSTGGINYGYTF. The V and J genes are TRBV30 and TRBJ1-2; 10 bases align to TRBD1. Losses at the gene ends were 1 base for V and 2 bases for J; bases not matched to a gene: 10. CDR1 and CDR2 (germline): GTSNPN, SVGIG (reference sequence). The CDR3 covers 17 residues.